The 19 T cell receptor beta chains presented below share a single source sample, sequenced in a study of shared clonotypes between healthy human individuals. Clones were sequenced by immunoSEQ multiplex PCR, and TCRdb holds only the in-frame ones, with some missing. The table shows 2,500,000 or so clones, with 85% to 95% occurring only once. The specimen was naive CD4+ T cells sorted from blood. The subset denotes: CD45RA+ positively selected. The receptor set was obtained from a man aged 18 to 29 in good health.

CDR3 nucleotides: TGTGCCAGCAGTTCCCCAGGGCTAGCGGGGGGGCCCGATACGCAGTATTTT. It translates to CASSSPGLAGGPDTQYF. The V call is TRBV27, the J call TRBJ2-3; 12 bases are shared with TRBD2. The CDR3 runs 17 residues. CDR1 is MNHEY and CDR2 is SMNVEV in the germline V gene (reference sequence). V lost 4 bases and J lost 6; bases outside the gene matches: 11.

This chain links TRBV18 with TRBJ1-1; perhaps TRBD1 as D (5 bases). The CDR3 has 14 amino acids. The V and J ends lost 3 bases and 4 bases respectively, with 12 bases between them. Germline V gives CDR1 KGHSH, CDR2 LQKENI. The CDR3 here is CASSPDRGITEAFF. The CDR3 DNA is TGTGCCAGCTCACCTGACAGAGGAATCACTGAAGCTTTCTTT. Based on the CDR3 plus reference TRBV18 and TRBJ1-1, the full variable domain is NAGVMQNPRHLVRRRGQEARLRCSPMKGHSHVYWYRQLPEEGLKFMVYLQKENIIDESGMPKERFSAEFPKEGPSILRIQQVVRGDSAAYFCASSPDRGITEAFFGQGTRLTVV.

This chain connects TRBV5-6 to TRBJ2-1; 10 bases align to TRBD1. CDR3 size: 14 residues. J gave up 9 bases and V 3 bases, and 6 bases lay outside the gene matches. CDR1 and CDR2 from the germline V gene are SGHDT and YYEEEE. The DNA of the CDR3 is TGTGCCAGCAGCTCTGGGACAGGGGTGAGTGAGCAGTTCTTC. Translation gives CASSSGTGVSEQFF.

The gene calls are TRBV5-6 and TRBJ2-7; unclear D gene. Trimming shortened V by 1 base and J by 3 bases, and 8 bases separated the two germline ends. The CDR3 extends over 13 amino acids. Germline loops: CDR1 SGHDT, CDR2 YYEEEE. The CDR3 DNA sequence: TGTGCCAGCAGCTTGATTGCGGACTACGAGCAGTACTTC. Translating gives CASSLIADYEQYF.

This chain uses TRBV5-4 with TRBJ2-7, with D perhaps matching TRBD2 (6 bases). Germline V lookup: CDR1 SGHNT, CDR2 YYREEE (reference sequence). V was cut by 3 bases and J by 6 bases, with 19 bases left in between. CDR3 length equals 15 residues. The CDR3 DNA is TGTGCCAGCAGCTGGTCGGGGAGGAAAGGGAGCGAGCAGTACTTC. It is translated as CASSWSGRKGSEQYF. Supplemented by reference TRBV5-4 and TRBJ2-7, the full variable domain reads ETGVTQSPTHLIKTRGQQVTLRCSSQSGHNTVSWYQQALGQGPQFIFQYYREEENGRGNFPPRFSGLQFPNYSSELNVNALELDDSALYLCASSWSGRKGSEQYFGPGTRLTVT.

The chain carries TRBV9 and TRBJ2-1, with D possibly being TRBD2 (5 bases). V shed 3 bases and J shed 4 bases, with 11 bases lying between them. This CDR3 has 14 amino acids. Germline V gene data show CDR1 as SGDLS and CDR2 as YYNGEE. In nucleotides, the CDR3 is TGTGCCAGCAGCGCGGACTCGGGGTACAATGAGCAGTTCTTC. Its protein product is CASSADSGYNEQFF. Using reference TRBV9 and TRBJ2-1 for the parts outside the CDR3, the full variable domain is DSGVTQTPKHLITATGQRVTLRCSPRSGDLSVYWYQQSLDQGLQFLIQYYNGEERAKGNILERFSAQQFPDLHSELNLSSLELGDSALYFCASSADSGYNEQFFGPGTRLTVL.

With regard to this clone: This sample also contains other DNA sequences that code for the same CDR3. The rearrangement uses TRBV10-3 and TRBJ2-7; 11 bases agree with TRBD1. V lost 3 bases and J lost 4; bases outside the gene matches: 5. The CDR3 totals 15 residues. CDR1 and CDR2 (germline): ENHRY, SYGVKD. The CDR3 DNA reads TGTGCCATCAGTGACTCGGGACAGGGGGTATACGAGCAGTACTTC. The encoded protein is CAISDSGQGVYEQYF.

The rearrangement uses TRBV5-6 and TRBJ2-5; D may be TRBD1 or TRBD2 (5 bases each). The CDR3 is 16 amino acids. The germline V gene encodes CDR1 SGHDT and CDR2 YYEEEE. Trimming took off 4 bases at V and 5 bases at J, with 21 bases between the two ends. CDR3 in DNA: TGTGCCAGCAGCCAAGGGGTTCTAGCCTCAGTGGAGACCCAGTACTTC. It encodes CASSQGVLASVETQYF.

This clone was picked up one time. V and J are TRBV7-9 and TRBJ2-3, with TRBD2 matching over 14 bases. The junction had 7 bases not matched to a gene; V was cut back by 4 bases and J by 4 bases. The CDR3 runs 17 residues. Per the germline V gene, CDR1 is SEHNR and CDR2 is FQNEAQ (reference sequence). CDR3 region: CASSSGLAGGKADTQYF. The CDR3 DNA reads TGTGCCAGCAGCTCCGGACTAGCGGGGGGCAAAGCAGATACGCAGTATTTT.

The genes are TRBV7-2 and TRBJ1-6; 8 bases are shared with TRBD1. V gave up 2 bases and J gave up 0 bases; unmatched junction bases: 9. This CDR3 comprises 19 residues. From germline, CDR1 is SGHTA and CDR2 FQGNSA. In nucleotides, the CDR3 is TGTGCCAGCAGCTTATGGGGTGACAGGGGCAGCTCCTATAATTCACCCCTCCACTTT. Its protein product is CASSLWGDRGSSYNSPLHF.

The rearrangement links TRBV18 to TRBJ2-2, with 8 bases fitting TRBD1. J gave up 4 bases and V 5 bases, and 9 bases lay outside the gene matches. CDR3 size: 16 residues. Per the germline V gene, CDR1 is KGHSH and CDR2 is LQKENI. CDR3 residues: CASSDTGTGGTGELFF. The DNA of the CDR3 is TGTGCCAGCTCAGATACCGGGACAGGAGGCACCGGGGAGCTGTTTTTT.

The V gene is TRBV5-4, the J gene TRBJ2-3, with 9 bases aligning to TRBD2. CDR1 SGHNT and CDR2 YYREEE come from the germline V gene (reference sequence). The CDR3 length is 16 residues. J lost 5 bases, V lost 0 bases, and 7 bases had no gene match. CDR3 in amino acids: CASSLGASGVGDTQYF. In DNA, the CDR3 is TGTGCCAGCAGCTTGGGGGCTAGCGGGGTTGGAGATACGCAGTATTTT.

As to this clone: The same CDR3 is also encoded by other DNA sequences in this sample. The J gene is TRBJ2-5, the V gene TRBV6-5; 11 bases are a match to TRBD2. This CDR3 spans 16 amino acids. CDR1 is MNHEY, CDR2 SVGAGI, per germline. With V trimmed by 0 bases and J by 5 bases, 5 bases remained unmatched. CDR3 in amino acids: CASSYSTSGSLETQYF. For the CDR3, the DNA is TGTGCCAGCAGTTACTCAACTAGCGGGAGTCTGGAGACCCAGTACTTC.

The chain joins TRBV7-9 to TRBJ1-3; TRBD1 aligns across 8 bases. The CDR3 covers 15 residues. V dropped 1 base and J dropped 3; count of bases not matched to a gene: 2. Germline V gives CDR1 SEHNR, CDR2 FQNEAQ (reference sequence). The CDR3 nucleotides read TGTGCCAGCAGCTTAGGACAGGGGAATGGAAACACCATATATTTT. This sequence encodes CASSLGQGNGNTIYF.

As regards this clone: The sample has other DNA sequences that encode this CDR3 too. The chain carries TRBV6-5 and TRBJ1-2, with D uncertain. This CDR3 spans 11 amino acids. The germline V gene encodes CDR1 MNHEY and CDR2 SVGAGI. Trimming removed 5 bases at V and 5 bases at J, with 6 bases between. This CDR3 reads CASSPGYGYTF. CDR3 DNA: TGTGCCAGCAGTCCCGGATATGGCTACACCTTC.

Comments on this clone: Other DNA sequences within the sample encode an identical CDR3. V gene TRBV28 combines with J gene TRBJ2-1; D gene unclear. The CDR3 has 12 residues. Germline V gene sequence: CDR1 MDHEN, CDR2 SYDVKM. With 3 bases removed from V and 10 bases from J, the gap between germline ends came to 10 bases. CDR3 region: CASSFGRNEQFF. In nucleotides, the CDR3 is TGTGCCAGCAGTTTTGGACGTAACGAGCAGTTCTTC.

The chain employs TRBV20-1 and TRBJ2-2; maybe TRBD2 (6 bases). Trimming took 3 bases from V and 10 from J, leaving 9 bases between them. Germline V gene sequence: CDR1 DFQATT, CDR2 SNEGSKA (reference sequence). CDR3 length: 11 residues. The CDR3: CSASPGVELFF. Written as DNA, the CDR3 is TGCAGTGCTAGCCCGGGAGTGGAGCTGTTTTTT.

The J gene is TRBJ1-2, the V gene TRBV10-3; possible D gene TRBD1, 5 bases. The length of the CDR3 is 14 residues. V was shortened by 5 bases and J by 6 bases, with 16 bases between the two germline ends. Germline CDR1 and CDR2: ENHRY and SYGVKD. This CDR3 is CAISRGGAGDGYTF. As DNA, the CDR3 is TGTGCCATCAGTCGGGGAGGGGCGGGTGATGGCTACACCTTC.

The rearrangement joins TRBV4-1 to TRBJ2-5; TRBD2 might be the D (5 bases). Gene TRBJ2-7 matches the end of the DNA better, so the J call may be wrong. Per the germline V gene, CDR1 is MGHRA and CDR2 is YSYEKL. This CDR3 region has 16 residues. CDR3 bases: TGCGCCAGCAGCCTCCTTAGCGATGCACGCTCCTACGAGCAGTACTTC. Translated: CASSLLSDARSYEQYF.